Sequencing of this T cell receptor (beta chain) was carried out in a study of blood T cell repertoires in COVID-19. This clone has a single count. Participants were aged about 18 to 100 years, lived in about 26 US areas, and enrolled virtually. Each participant's cohort was designated according to participant-reported clinical history. The junction had 7 bases not matched to a gene; V was cut back by 6 bases and J by 0 bases. The CDR3 has 15 residues. Germline CDR1 MNHEY, CDR2 SMNVEV (reference sequence). Libraries were prepared by immunoSEQ multiplex PCR; TCRdb keeps only in-frame clonotypes and omits some of them. The table includes about 200,000 clones, roughly 90% detected once.

The V call is TRBV27, the J call TRBJ1-1; 7 bases fit TRBD1. Sequences were obtained from PBMCs or T cells enriched from blood (not recorded which). The clonotype comes from a woman aged 30 to 39 with acute COVID-19. The CDR3 spells CASRLFGTVNTEAFF. The DNA for the CDR3 is TGTGCCAGCAGACTCTTTGGGACAGTGAACACTGAAGCTTTCTTT.